These 21 T cell receptor beta chains originate from one sample sequenced in a study of siplizumab effects on memory and regulatory T cells. The protocol was immunoSEQ multiplex PCR, while the TCRdb copy is restricted to in-frame clones and leaves out a portion. The top ten hold under 8.5% of the sample, which has more than 75,000 clones, approximately 94% seen once. The sequenced sample consisted of CD8+ T cells sorted from blood. The receptors come from a human donor in good health.

This sequence joins TRBV4-2 and TRBJ2-3; 13 bases are a match to TRBD2. Germline V lookup: CDR1 LGHNA, CDR2 YNFKEQ. V was clipped by 2 bases and J by 4 bases; unmatched bases: 6. The CDR3 has 17 amino acids. This chain's CDR3 is CASSQPPGLAGADTQYF. CDR3 nucleotides: TGTGCCAGCAGCCAACCCCCCGGACTAGCGGGAGCAGATACGCAGTATTTT.

The chain employs TRBV11-2 and TRBJ2-7, with 9 bases matching TRBD2. Germline V gives CDR1 SGHAT, CDR2 FQNNGV. Losses at the gene ends were 2 bases for V and 2 bases for J; bases not matched to a gene: 4. CDR3 length: 15 residues. The CDR3, as DNA: TGTGCCAGCAGCTTAATTGGCGGGGGGGCCTACGAGCAGTACTTC. Amino acids: CASSLIGGGAYEQYF.

V gene TRBV5-1 combines with J gene TRBJ2-7; 12 bases are a match to TRBD1. The germline V gene encodes CDR1 SGHRS and CDR2 YFSETQ. Germline trimming cut 4 bases from V and 2 bases from J; bases unmatched to any gene: 7. The CDR3 contains 16 residues. The CDR3 sequence: CASSPGQGARAYEQYF. The CDR3 nucleotides are TGCGCCAGCAGCCCGGGACAGGGGGCGCGTGCCTACGAGCAGTACTTC.

The rearrangement joins TRBV7-9 to TRBJ2-7; D remains unclear. This CDR3 is 15 amino acids long. V lost 4 bases and J lost 2, with 15 bases in between. Germline V lookup: CDR1 SEHNR, CDR2 FQNEAQ (reference sequence). The CDR3 region has the DNA TGTGCCAGCAGCTCGGTCCGGACCCCCGCCTACGAGCAGTACTTC. This encodes CASSSVRTPAYEQYF.

The rearrangement uses TRBV6-1 and TRBJ2-7, with 7 bases fitting TRBD2. V shed 8 bases and J 0 bases; nucleotides not matched to a gene: 7. The germline V gene has CDR1 MNHNS and CDR2 SASEGT. The length of the CDR3 is 14 residues. The CDR3 DNA is TGTGCCAGCGCGCCTCGGGGGGTCTCCTACGAGCAGTACTTC. Amino acids: CASAPRGVSYEQYF.

The rearrangement joins TRBV6-1 to TRBJ2-7, with D hard to call. Between the trimmed V and J ends, which lost 11 bases and 3 bases, there was a span of 20 bases. CDR1 is MNHNS and CDR2 is SASEGT in the germline V gene. The CDR3 totals 14 residues. CDR3 DNA sequence: TGTGCCTCCCAGGATCTTGGTGGGTTCTACGAGCAGTACTTC. Translating gives CASQDLGGFYEQYF.

The chain links TRBV5-6 to TRBJ2-1; 13 positions match TRBD2. V shed 4 bases and J 4 bases; nucleotides not matched to a gene: 2. Germline CDR1 and CDR2: SGHDT and YYEEEE. The CDR3 is 15 residues long. The CDR3 region is CASSRTSGSYNEQFF. DNA for the CDR3: TGTGCCAGCAGCCGGACTAGCGGGAGTTACAATGAGCAGTTCTTC.

The chain employs TRBV15 and TRBJ2-3; 9 bases fit TRBD2. Germline CDR1 is LNHNV and CDR2 is YYDKDF (reference sequence). With V trimmed by 1 base and J by 2 bases, 4 bases remained unmatched. The CDR3 covers 16 residues. The CDR3 here is CATSRGGGGDTDTQYF. CDR3 coding DNA: TGTGCCACCAGCAGAGGAGGCGGGGGGGACACAGATACGCAGTATTTT.

The rearrangement joins TRBV7-9 to TRBJ2-1; the D gene could be TRBD1 or TRBD2 (5 bases each). The germline V gene has CDR1 SEHNR and CDR2 FQNEAQ (reference sequence). V lost 5 bases, J lost 5 bases, and 16 bases lay in between. CDR3 length equals 15 residues. DNA for the CDR3: TGTGCCAGCAGCCATAGTGGGGACCCCGACAATGAGCAGTTCTTC. Protein sequence: CASSHSGDPDNEQFF.

The chain links TRBV5-1 to TRBJ1-1, with TRBD1 matching 10 bases. The CDR3 length is 17 residues. The ends lost 9 bases at V and 4 bases at J; junction bases unmatched: 18. CDR1 is SGHRS and CDR2 is YFSETQ in the germline V gene. This chain's CDR3 is CANKTGGKGGLRTEAFF. CDR3 nucleotides: TGCGCCAACAAGACAGGGGGCAAGGGAGGGCTACGCACTGAAGCTTTCTTT. Filled out from reference TRBV5-1 and TRBJ1-1, the complete variable domain reads KAGVTQTPRYLIKTRGQQVTLSCSPISGHRSVSWYQQTPGQGLQFLFEYFSETQRNKGNFPGRFSGRQFSNSRSEMNVSTLELGDSALYLCANKTGGKGGLRTEAFFGQGTRLTVV.

This chain links TRBV27 with TRBJ2-2; D is unclear. The germline V and J ends were trimmed by 4 bases and 8 bases, with 2 bases remaining between them. Germline assignment: CDR1 MNHEY and CDR2 SMNVEV (reference sequence). This CDR3 comprises 10 residues. The CDR3 loop reads CASSWGELFF. As DNA, the CDR3 is TGTGCCAGCAGTTGGGGGGAGCTGTTTTTT.

This chain joins TRBV5-1 and TRBJ2-7; D gene uncertain. Germline CDR1 reads SGHRS; CDR2 reads YFSETQ. The length of the CDR3 is 13 residues. V gave up 1 base and J gave up 0 bases, with 5 bases separating them. The CDR3 sequence: CASSLWNSYEQYF. The CDR3, as DNA: TGCGCCAGCAGCTTGTGGAACTCCTACGAGCAGTACTTC.

V is TRBV14 and J is TRBJ2-1; tentative D call: TRBD1 (5 bases). Between the trimmed V and J ends, which lost 3 bases and 7 bases, there was a span of 19 bases. Germline CDR1 is SGHDN and CDR2 is FVKESK. The CDR3 is made up of 16 amino acids. CDR3 nucleotide sequence: TGTGCCAGCAGCCAGAAACAGGCACACCACAGGAATGAGCAGTTCTTC. Encoded protein: CASSQKQAHHRNEQFF.

The chain couples TRBV19 to TRBJ1-6; 7 bases are shared with TRBD1. With V trimmed by 3 bases and J by 9 bases, 8 bases remained unmatched. The CDR3 has 15 amino acids. The V gene's germline CDR1 is LNHDA and CDR2 SQIVND (reference sequence). This chain's CDR3 is CASSISRTGVSPLHF. CDR3 nucleotides: TGTGCCAGTAGTATCTCACGGACAGGTGTTTCACCCCTCCACTTT. Using reference TRBV19 and TRBJ1-6 for the parts outside the CDR3, the full variable domain is DGGITQSPKYLFRKEGQNVTLSCEQNLNHDAMYWYRQDPGQGLRLIYYSQIVNDFQKGDIAEGYSVSREKKESFPLTVTSAQKNPTAFYLCASSISRTGVSPLHFGNGTRLTVT.

The V gene is TRBV9, the J gene TRBJ2-1, with TRBD2 identical over 10 bases. CDR1 is SGDLS and CDR2 is YYNGEE in the germline V gene. CDR3 length: 17 residues. V gave up 0 bases and J gave up 2 bases; unmatched junction bases: 5. CDR3 protein: CASSVVAGGPTYNEQFF. Written as DNA, the CDR3 is TGTGCCAGCAGCGTAGTAGCGGGAGGCCCTACCTACAATGAGCAGTTCTTC.

The chain is built from TRBV6-4 and TRBJ1-1; 7 bases line up with TRBD1. The germline CDR1 and CDR2 sequences are MRHNA and SNTAGT. The CDR3 sequence is 16 residues long. Trimming cost V 3 bases and J 0 bases; bases outside gene matches: 7. This CDR3 reads CASSEIGGWVNTEAFF. The CDR3 DNA reads TGTGCCAGCAGTGAAATAGGGGGCTGGGTGAACACTGAAGCTTTCTTT.

This clone was recorded once. The V call is TRBV5-1, the J call TRBJ2-4; D may correspond to TRBD1 or TRBD2 (5 bases each). The CDR3 totals 15 residues. Per the germline V gene, CDR1 is SGHRS and CDR2 is YFSETQ. V lost 4 bases to trimming and J lost 5 bases, with 16 bases between them. CDR3 DNA sequence: TGCGCCAGCAGCAGTGAACCCCGGGACGAAAACATTCAGTACTTC. Translated: CASSSEPRDENIQYF.

The gene calls are TRBV27 and TRBJ2-7; 13 bases match TRBD2. The germline gives CDR1 MNHEY, CDR2 SMNVEV (reference sequence). The V gene end was trimmed by 3 bases and the J gene end by 3 bases; junction bases not matched to a gene: 2. This CDR3 spans 15 amino acids. CDR3 bases: TGTGCCAGCAGTTTTCGGACTAGCGGGAGCTACGAGCAGTACTTC. Amino acid sequence: CASSFRTSGSYEQYF.

Only a few counts were recorded for this clone. The chain links TRBV7-9 to TRBJ2-7; 10 bases line up with TRBD1. After removal of 5 bases from V and 5 bases from J, the junction contained 3 bases not matched to a gene. The CDR3 spans 13 residues. CDR1 is SEHNR, CDR2 FQNEAQ, per germline (reference sequence). This CDR3 is CASSRDRGHEQYF. The CDR3 DNA sequence: TGTGCCAGCAGCAGGGACAGGGGCCACGAGCAGTACTTC.

The V gene is TRBV10-1, the J gene TRBJ2-3; D is uncertain. The ends were cut back, 2 bases at V and 5 bases at J, with 8 bases in the middle. Germline-derived CDR1 and CDR2 are WNHNN and SYGVQD (reference sequence). This CDR3 is 13 amino acids long. CDR3 DNA: TGCGCCAGCAGTGAGCTGAGGTTAGATACGCAGTATTTT. Its translation: CASSELRLDTQYF.

The chain uses TRBV7-6 and TRBJ2-3, with D unresolved. Trimming cost V 2 bases and J 1 base, with 7 bases left between them. Germline-derived CDR1 and CDR2 are SGHVS and FNYEAQ. CDR3 length equals 14 residues. This chain's CDR3 is CASSLRGRTDTQYF. DNA of the CDR3: TGTGCCAGCAGCTTACGTGGCCGCACAGATACGCAGTATTTT.